This T cell receptor (beta chain) comes out of a study of T cell repertoires in cytomegalovirus infection. As for the study in general: In public TCR beta signatures, there were indications of both CMV infection and matching HLA type.

The V gene end was trimmed by 7 bases and the J gene end by 7 bases; junction bases not matched to a gene: 8. Germline CDR1 reads MNHNY; CDR2 reads SVGAGI (reference sequence). CDR3 length: 15 residues. Using its own MiXCR run on the reads, TCRdb lists one record per CDR3 protein. Of approximately 170,000 distinct CDR3 sequences in the sample, 17% are singletons; the top ten hold under 20%. In its sample, this clonotype was seen a few times. Its antigen is unidentified. Findings and caveats of the study: Pooled public TCR beta family frequency picked out CMV carriers with the relevant HLA. Ex vivo responses were dominated by HLA-C-restricted CMV-specific TCR beta clonotypes.

The rearrangement joins TRBV6-6 to TRBJ2-2; TRBD2 matches at 11 bases. The source material was CD8+ T cells from PBMCs. This receptor was obtained from a human donor in good health (CMV status not recorded). Some clones in this sample may be carry-over from other donors' samples. CDR3 DNA sequence: TGTGCCAGCACTAAACTAGCGGGAGCTCTCGGGGAGCTGTTTTTT. Residues: CASTKLAGALGELFF.